The present TCR beta chain was sequenced within a study of blood T cell repertoires in COVID-19. Study as a whole: The United States, Italy and Spain supplied acute and convalescent COVID-19 samples. T cells, B-cell-depleted T cells, or PBMCs supplied cDNA or gDNA.

Participants were placed into cohorts based on the clinical history they reported. Per the study methods: Reference gene primers were amplified, and this amplification served to estimate nucleated cell counts. Sequenced by immunoSEQ multiplex PCR; TCRdb stores in-frame clones only, minus some. V, J and clone size were drawn from that table, and D and trimming were deduced from the DNA. The sample yields a few hundred thousand clones, approximately 91% seen once. This CDR3 region has 14 residues. V was pared by 4 bases and J by 1 base, with 11 bases between. Per germline, CDR1 SGHRS and CDR2 YFSETQ. The chain has TRBV5-1 and TRBJ1-1, with TRBD1 as a possible D gene (6 bases). The TCR sequence derives from a human donor in a cohort exposed to, infected with or recovered from COVID-19 (not recorded which). The donor label of this sample is uncertain. Input material: PBMCs or T cells enriched from blood (not recorded which). This CDR3 reads CASSAGQKNTEAFF. As DNA, the CDR3 is TGCGCCAGCAGCGCTGGACAGAAGAACACTGAAGCTTTCTTT.